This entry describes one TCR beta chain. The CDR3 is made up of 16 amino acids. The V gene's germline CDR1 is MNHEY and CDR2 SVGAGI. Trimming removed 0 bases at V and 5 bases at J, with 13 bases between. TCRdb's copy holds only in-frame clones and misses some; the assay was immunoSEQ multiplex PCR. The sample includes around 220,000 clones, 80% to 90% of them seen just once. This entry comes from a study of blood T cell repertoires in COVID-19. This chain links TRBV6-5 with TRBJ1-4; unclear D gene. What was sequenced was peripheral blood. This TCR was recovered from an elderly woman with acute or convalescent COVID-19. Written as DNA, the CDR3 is TGTGCCAGCAGTTACTCGCCTAAAACTCCAAATGAAAAACTGTTTTTT. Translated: CASSYSPKTPNEKLFF.